This T cell receptor beta chain stems from a study of OX40 agonist ivuxolimab in advanced cancers. At the level of the study: Of mixed ages from about 20 to 85 and averaging approximately 60 years, the group was roughly 85% male.

With regard to this clone: Its matching antigen is unknown.

Germline V lookup: CDR1 SGHRS, CDR2 YFSETQ. V was clipped by 2 bases and J by 3 bases, with 6 bases between them. There are 12 residues in the CDR3. Study observations and caveats: The CD4+ and CD8+ T cells in the blood had expanded clonally by week 6 at 0.1 to 3.0 mg/kg.

The table came from immunoSEQ multiplex PCR; TCRdb's copy has only in-frame clones and leaves some out. The sample has some 38,000 clones; roughly 89% are singletons. Sequences were derived from CD4+ or CD8+ T cells sorted from blood, sampled in a trial of the OX40 agonist ivuxolimab. This receptor was taken from an adult with an advanced solid tumor such as melanoma, head and neck, liver or kidney cancer. V is TRBV5-1 and J is TRBJ2-7; unclear D gene. This chain's CDR3 is CASSLERYEQYF. CDR3 DNA sequence: TGCGCCAGCAGCTTAGAACGCTACGAGCAGTACTTC.